These T cell receptor beta chains were read from a single sample in a study of pediatric ulcerative colitis. Clones were sequenced by immunoSEQ multiplex PCR, and TCRdb holds only the in-frame ones, with some missing. Of about 34,000 clones detected, roughly 71% appear once; the ten largest clones hold around 7.8%. The sequenced sample consisted of gut tissue. The receptors come from a boy between 10 and 17 years old with severe ulcerative colitis. Both conserved end residues are part of each CDR3. The order of the fields is V gene, J gene, clone size, D gene, CDR3 DNA, CDR3 protein. D genes are given only for firm matches. Clone size, where shown, is once, few, many, or a class for clones that have expanded.

V: TRBV7-3
J: TRBJ1-2
size: NA
D: NA
DNA: TGTGCCAGCAGCTTTCCGGGGCGGAGGGTCGGGGGCTACACCTTC
CDR3: CASSFPGRRVGGYTF

V: TRBV27
J: TRBJ1-1
size: NA
D: NA
DNA: TGTGCCAGCAGACGGGACACAAAGAACACTGAAGCTTTCTTT
CDR3: CASRRDTKNTEAFF

V: TRBV6-1
J: TRBJ1-2
size: NA
D: NA
DNA: TGTGCCAGCAGTGAACCAGGCGGATATGGCTACACCTTC
CDR3: CASSEPGGYGYTF

V: TRBV28
J: TRBJ1-2
size: NA
D: NA
DNA: TGTGCCAGCAGTTTATGGGGTTCGTACCACTATGGCTACACCTTC
CDR3: CASSLWGSYHYGYTF

V: TRBV19
J: TRBJ1-5
size: NA
D: NA
DNA: TGTGCCAGTAGTATACTGGGAGTCAGTCAGCCCCAGCATTTT
CDR3: CASSILGVSQPQHF

V: TRBV25-1
J: TRBJ1-4
size: NA
D: NA
DNA: TGTGCCAGCAGTGTCTCACAGGGTAGCACTAATGAAAAACTGTTTTTT
CDR3: CASSVSQGSTNEKLFF

V: TRBV11-2
J: TRBJ1-1
size: once
D: NA
DNA: TGTGCCAGCAGCTTGATGAGAAATACTGAAGCTTTCTTT
CDR3: CASSLMRNTEAFF

V: TRBV30
J: TRBJ2-7
size: NA
D: NA
DNA: TGTGCCTGGAGTAGACCCGGGACTCCCTACGAGCAGTACTTC
CDR3: CAWSRPGTPYEQYF

V: TRBV13
J: TRBJ1-1
size: NA
D: NA
DNA: TGTGCCAGCAGCTTAGGTGGTCTCGGGAACACTGAAGCTTTCTTT
CDR3: CASSLGGLGNTEAFF

V: TRBV4-1
J: TRBJ2-5
size: NA
D: NA
DNA: TGCGCCAGCAGCCAGGTACTATCCATAAGAGAGACCCAGTACTTC
CDR3: CASSQVLSIRETQYF

V: TRBV7-2
J: TRBJ2-7
size: NA
D: TRBD1
DNA: TGTGCCAGCAGCCGGGACAGGGCGGGGGACTACGAGCAGTACTTC
CDR3: CASSRDRAGDYEQYF

V: TRBV7-9
J: TRBJ1-2
size: once
D: NA
DNA: TGTGCCAGCAGCTCGCAGTGGACAGATTCTAACTATGGCTACACCTTC
CDR3: CASSSQWTDSNYGYTF

V: TRBV7-8
J: TRBJ1-2
size: NA
D: NA
DNA: TGTGCCAGCAGCTTAGTGGCCGGTTTTGAGGGCTACACCTTC
CDR3: CASSLVAGFEGYTF

V: TRBV10-3
J: TRBJ2-4
size: NA
D: NA
DNA: TGTGCCATCAGCGACATGGGGGACCGCGGTGACATTCAGTACTTC
CDR3: CAISDMGDRGDIQYF

V: TRBV5-6
J: TRBJ2-7
size: NA
D: NA
DNA: TGTGCCAGCAGCCCGGGGACATTCCCGGAAGGGCAGTACTTC
CDR3: CASSPGTFPEGQYF

V: TRBV20-1
J: TRBJ1-2
size: few
D: NA
DNA: TGCAGTGCACCCTTGGGAGCGGGCTACACCTTC
CDR3: CSAPLGAGYTF

V: TRBV2
J: TRBJ2-3
size: NA
D: TRBD1
DNA: TGTGCCAGCAGTGATCCGGGACAGGGGGCCACAGATACGCAGTATTTT
CDR3: CASSDPGQGATDTQYF

V: TRBV5-5
J: TRBJ2-7
size: NA
D: NA
DNA: TGTGCCAGCAGCCCTAGGACAGTTTACGAGCAGTACTTC
CDR3: CASSPRTVYEQYF

V: TRBV6-1
J: TRBJ1-1
size: NA
D: NA
DNA: TGTGCCAGCAGTCACAGGGAAGGGACCTCTGAAGCTTTCTTT
CDR3: CASSHREGTSEAFF

V: TRBV5-1
J: TRBJ1-5
size: NA
D: NA
DNA: TGCGCCAGCAGCTTGGCCGGTTCCACCGGTCAGCCCCAGCATTTT
CDR3: CASSLAGSTGQPQHF

V: TRBV11-2
J: TRBJ2-3
size: NA
D: NA
DNA: TGTGCCAGCAGCCCCCGGCCCCTATCTAGCACAGATACGCAGTATTTT
CDR3: CASSPRPLSSTDTQYF

V: TRBV6-5
J: TRBJ2-1
size: NA
D: NA
DNA: TGTGCCAGCAGTTACTCATGGGGGTCCTACAATGAGCAGTTCTTC
CDR3: CASSYSWGSYNEQFF

V: TRBV5-1
J: TRBJ1-1
size: NA
D: TRBD1
DNA: TGCGCCAGCAGCTTGGGGACAGGGGGTTCCAGTTTGATGGTGAACACTGAAGCTTTCTTT
CDR3: CASSLGTGGSSLMVNTEAFF

V: TRBV13
J: TRBJ1-1
size: NA
D: TRBD1
DNA: TGTGCCAGCACCACCCCCCCAGGTAGGGGGCGGGGGGACACTGAAGCTTTCTTT
CDR3: CASTTPPGRGRGDTEAFF

V: TRBV6-5
J: TRBJ1-1
size: NA
D: TRBD1
DNA: TGTGCCAGCAGTTTCAGGGGGGGATCGGCTGAAGCTTTCTTT
CDR3: CASSFRGGSAEAFF

V: TRBV6-6
J: TRBJ1-1
size: medium-sized
D: NA
DNA: TGTGCCAGCAGTTCCCCCGCGAGGGAAGCTTTCTTT
CDR3: CASSSPAREAFF

V: TRBV18
J: TRBJ1-5
size: NA
D: NA
DNA: TGTGCCAGCTCCCCCGGGCGGGCAGACAATCAGCCCCAGCATTTT
CDR3: CASSPGRADNQPQHF

V: TRBV27
J: TRBJ1-4
size: NA
D: NA
DNA: TGTGCCACCTCCAGACTCGGGTCGGCTAATGAAAAACTGTTTTTT
CDR3: CATSRLGSANEKLFF

V: TRBV7-8
J: TRBJ1-2
size: NA
D: NA
DNA: TGTGCCAGCAGCCCAAACCAAGACTATGGCTACACCTTC
CDR3: CASSPNQDYGYTF

V: TRBV13
J: TRBJ1-6
size: NA
D: TRBD1
DNA: TGTGCCAGCAGCTCAGGGGGCAGGGTAGGTTCACCCCTCCACTTT
CDR3: CASSSGGRVGSPLHF

V: TRBV6-5
J: TRBJ1-2
size: NA
D: NA
DNA: TGTGCCAGCAGTTACTCGAGGAGGACGGACGTCGGGGGCTACACCTTC
CDR3: CASSYSRRTDVGGYTF

V: TRBV30
J: TRBJ2-3
size: NA
D: NA
DNA: TGTGCCTGGAGTGTAGGGGGGGGCCGGTATACGCAGTATTTT
CDR3: CAWSVGGGRYTQYF

V: TRBV7-9
J: TRBJ2-2
size: NA
D: NA
DNA: TGTGCCAGCAGCTTTTATGGGGAGCTGTTTTTT
CDR3: CASSFYGELFF

V: TRBV6-1
J: TRBJ2-2
size: once
D: NA
DNA: TGTGCCAGCAGTGAATTGAAGGCCGGGGAGCTGTTTTTT
CDR3: CASSELKAGELFF

V: TRBV2
J: TRBJ2-7
size: NA
D: NA
DNA: TGTGCCAGCAGTGAACTAACAGTAGGCTACGAGCAGTACTTC
CDR3: CASSELTVGYEQYF

V: TRBV30
J: TRBJ1-1
size: once
D: NA
DNA: TGTGCCTGGAGCGAGGACAGCATGAACACTGAAGCTTTCTTT
CDR3: CAWSEDSMNTEAFF

V: TRBV10-3
J: TRBJ2-3
size: medium-sized
D: NA
DNA: TGTGCCATCAGTGGGTCAACCACAGATACGCAGTATTTT
CDR3: CAISGSTTDTQYF

V: TRBV19
J: TRBJ1-1
size: NA
D: NA
DNA: TGTGCCAGTAGTCCCCAGGGGAGCACTGAAGCTTTCTTT
CDR3: CASSPQGSTEAFF

V: TRBV4-2
J: TRBJ1-2
size: NA
D: NA
DNA: TGTGCCAGCAGCCAAGATACCCCGTCGTACGGGATCTATGGCTACACCTTC
CDR3: CASSQDTPSYGIYGYTF

V: TRBV2
J: TRBJ2-2
size: NA
D: NA
DNA: TGTGCCAGCAGTGACCAGAGCCCCAGGAACACCGGGGAGCTGTTTTTT
CDR3: CASSDQSPRNTGELFF

V: TRBV21-1
J: TRBJ2-3
size: NA
D: NA
DNA: TGTGCCAGCAGCAAAGTGGACTTTCAACGGCCAGATACGCAGTATTTT
CDR3: CASSKVDFQRPDTQYF

V: TRBV7-3
J: TRBJ1-1
size: NA
D: NA
DNA: TGTGCCAGCAGCTTTGGGAGGGTTGAGAACACTGAAGCTTTCTTT
CDR3: CASSFGRVENTEAFF

V: TRBV5-3
J: TRBJ1-2
size: NA
D: TRBD1
DNA: TGTGCCAGAAGCGGGCCCGACAGGGCCTCCAATTCCTATGGCTACACCTTC
CDR3: CARSGPDRASNSYGYTF

V: TRBV6-1
J: TRBJ1-2
size: NA
D: NA
DNA: TGTGCCAGCAGTGAATACCTCACCGCGGTGCCTTTCTATGGCTACACCTTC
CDR3: CASSEYLTAVPFYGYTF

V: TRBV4-2
J: TRBJ2-3
size: NA
D: NA
DNA: TGTGCCAGCAGCCAAGATCAAGAAGATACGCAGTATTTT
CDR3: CASSQDQEDTQYF

V: TRBV5-8
J: TRBJ1-4
size: NA
D: NA
DNA: TGTGCCAGCAGCCTCGATCGGGAAGGGAGGGACAATGAAAAACTGTTTTTT
CDR3: CASSLDREGRDNEKLFF

V: TRBV10-1
J: TRBJ2-7
size: NA
D: NA
DNA: TGCGCCAGCAGTGATCGGGGGTCTAGGGACGAGCAGTACTTC
CDR3: CASSDRGSRDEQYF

V: TRBV5-6
J: TRBJ1-2
size: NA
D: NA
DNA: TGTGCCAGCAGCTGGAGACCCCTATCGGGAGTTGGTGGCTACACCTTC
CDR3: CASSWRPLSGVGGYTF